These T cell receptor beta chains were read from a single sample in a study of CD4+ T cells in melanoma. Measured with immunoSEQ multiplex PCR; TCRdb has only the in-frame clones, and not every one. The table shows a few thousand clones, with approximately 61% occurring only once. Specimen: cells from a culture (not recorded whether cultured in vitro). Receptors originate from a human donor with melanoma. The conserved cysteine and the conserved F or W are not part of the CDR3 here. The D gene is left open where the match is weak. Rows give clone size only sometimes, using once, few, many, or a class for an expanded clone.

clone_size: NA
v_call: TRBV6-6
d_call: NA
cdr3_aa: ASSSLNYEQY

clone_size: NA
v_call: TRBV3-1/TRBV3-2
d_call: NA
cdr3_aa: ASSQGAGEVSNQPQH

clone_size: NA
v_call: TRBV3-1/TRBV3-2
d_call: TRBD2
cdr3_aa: ASSQDGLASNEQF

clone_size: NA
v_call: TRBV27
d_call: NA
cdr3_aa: ASRTRFVGYNEQF

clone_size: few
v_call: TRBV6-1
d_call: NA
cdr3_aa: ASSVTYQASGNTIY

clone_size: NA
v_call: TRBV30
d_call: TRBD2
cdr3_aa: AWRGGTGNYEQC

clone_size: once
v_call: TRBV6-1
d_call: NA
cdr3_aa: ASSEDPGSYNEQF

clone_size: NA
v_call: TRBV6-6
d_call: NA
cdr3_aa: AIGDRGGYEQY

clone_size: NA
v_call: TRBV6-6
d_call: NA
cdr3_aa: ASRWGDGSNQPQH

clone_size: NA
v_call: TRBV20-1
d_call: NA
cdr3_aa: SAHTGNTIY

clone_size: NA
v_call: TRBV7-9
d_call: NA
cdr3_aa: ASSLVRGDSTDTQY

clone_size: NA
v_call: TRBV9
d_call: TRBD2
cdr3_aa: ASSVEGELAGAEF

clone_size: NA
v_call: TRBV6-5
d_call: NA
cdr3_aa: ASSYSGVEGDGYT

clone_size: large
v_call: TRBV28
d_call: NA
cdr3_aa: ASSNRGGAETQY

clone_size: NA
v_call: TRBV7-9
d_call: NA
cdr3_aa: ASSSSRAKEETQY

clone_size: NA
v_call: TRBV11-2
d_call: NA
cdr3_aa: ASSPHGGGASTDTQY

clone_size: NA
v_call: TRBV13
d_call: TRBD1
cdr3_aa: ASSLGRLGTGAYEQY

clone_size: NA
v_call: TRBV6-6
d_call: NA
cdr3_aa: ASSYAGRGLQETQY

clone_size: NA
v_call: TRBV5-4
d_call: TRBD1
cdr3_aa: ASSLANPGQGRKLF

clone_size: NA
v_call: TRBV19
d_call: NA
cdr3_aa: ASSIGSSRTEAF

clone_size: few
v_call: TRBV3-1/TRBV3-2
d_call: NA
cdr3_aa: ASSQAFPRQGRETQY

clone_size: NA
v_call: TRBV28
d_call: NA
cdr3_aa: ASSKGDTLDSNQPQH

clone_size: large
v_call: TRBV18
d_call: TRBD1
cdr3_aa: ASSPRDRLDFYGYT

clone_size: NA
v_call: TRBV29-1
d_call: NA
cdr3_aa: SVVHEANYGYT